These T cell receptor beta chains were read from a single sample in a study of shared clonotypes between healthy human individuals. Sequencing used immunoSEQ multiplex PCR; TCRdb keeps in-frame clones, though not all of them. Of about 490,000 clones detected, roughly 85% appear once; the ten largest clones hold about 12%. The sequenced sample consisted of PBMCs. Every receptor here comes from a woman in her thirties or forties in good health. Some clones in this sample may be carry-over from other donors' samples. The CDR3 runs from the conserved cysteine through the conserved F or W. D genes are given only for firm matches. The size of a clone is reported for some rows only, either as once, few or many, or as a class for expanded clones.

once,.,TRBJ2-7,TRBV27,CASRRDNTYEQYF,TGTGCCAGCAGACGGGACAACACCTACGAGCAGTACTTC
.,.,TRBJ2-7,TRBV7-2,CASSSSWDNEQYF,TGTGCCAGCAGCTCTAGCTGGGACAACGAGCAGTACTTC
.,TRBD2,TRBJ2-3,TRBV9,CASSAGLAGVVSDTQYF,TGTGCCAGCAGCGCGGGACTAGCGGGAGTGGTGTCGGATACGCAGTATTTT
.,TRBD1,TRBJ2-5,TRBV5-1,CASRTGGRGAPKAETQYF,TGCGCCAGCAGGACAGGGGGCAGGGGCGCCCCCAAGGCAGAGACCCAGTACTTC
.,TRBD2,TRBJ2-1,TRBV10-2,CASILGLAGSSYNEQFF,TGCGCCAGCATTCTGGGACTAGCGGGAAGCTCCTACAATGAGCAGTTCTTC
.,.,TRBJ2-1,TRBV27,CASSLPDYNEQFF,TGTGCCAGCAGTTTACCGGACTACAATGAGCAGTTCTTC
.,TRBD1,TRBJ2-5,TRBV7-2,CASSLQGTGRGETQYF,TGTGCCAGCAGCTTACAGGGGACAGGCCGGGGAGAGACCCAGTACTTC
.,.,TRBJ1-5,TRBV28,CASSSPTTGPQPQHF,TGTGCCAGCAGTTCCCCGACGACAGGTCCTCAGCCCCAGCATTTT
.,.,TRBJ2-3,TRBV10-3,CAISGSSTDTQYF,TGTGCCATCAGCGGCTCGAGCACAGATACGCAGTATTTT
.,.,TRBJ1-2,TRBV10-3,CAISESLSLTGDGYTF,TGTGCCATCAGTGAGTCGCTTTCTTTGACAGGAGATGGCTACACCTTC
.,TRBD2,TRBJ2-1,TRBV6-5,CASSYRLAGNNEQFF,TGTGCCAGCAGTTACAGACTAGCGGGGAACAATGAGCAGTTCTTC
.,.,TRBJ1-2,TRBV27,CASKSDDNNYGYTF,TGTGCCAGCAAGTCGGATGACAACAACTATGGCTACACCTTC
once,.,TRBJ2-3,TRBV4-3,CASSQDLGRADTQYF,TGCGCCAGCAGCCAAGATCTGGGGAGAGCAGATACGCAGTATTTT
.,.,TRBJ1-2,TRBV28,CASSPADTGLNYGYTF,TGTGCCAGCAGTCCAGCTGACACGGGGCTTAACTATGGCTACACCTTC
.,.,TRBJ2-7,TRBV29-1,CSVADGLIGYEQYF,TGCAGCGTCGCTGACGGTTTGATAGGCTACGAGCAGTACTTC
.,TRBD2,TRBJ2-1,TRBV2,CASRLAGTHEQFF,TGTGCCAGCAGACTAGCGGGAACTCATGAGCAGTTCTTC
few,.,TRBJ1-5,TRBV27,CASSLVSSGSDSNQPQHF,TGTGCCAGCAGTTTAGTATCATCCGGGTCAGATAGCAATCAGCCCCAGCATTTT
many,.,TRBJ2-3,TRBV25-1,CASSEYGRVGTDTQYF,TGTGCCAGCAGTGAATATGGCAGGGTAGGCACAGATACGCAGTATTTT
.,TRBD1,TRBJ1-1,TRBV7-9,CASSPGGGLRAFF,TGTGCCAGCAGCCCAGGGGGGGGCCTGAGGGCTTTCTTT
.,TRBD1,TRBJ2-7,TRBV7-2,CASSFSQGAKEQYF,TGTGCCAGCAGCTTCTCCCAGGGGGCGAAAGAGCAGTACTTC
.,TRBD1,TRBJ2-7,TRBV11-2,CASSLAGTGTYEQYF,TGTGCCAGCAGCTTAGCAGGGACAGGGACCTACGAGCAGTACTTC
.,TRBD2,TRBJ2-7,TRBV5-4,CASSWSSGSSYEQYF,TGTGCCAGCAGCTGGTCTAGCGGGAGCTCCTACGAGCAGTACTTC
many,TRBD1,TRBJ1-4,TRBV6-5,CASSQGGRNEKLFF,TGTGCCAGCAGTCAGGGGGGGCGCAATGAAAAACTGTTTTTT
.,TRBD2,TRBJ2-1,TRBV14,CASSQVLAGVEQFF,TGTGCCAGCAGCCAAGTTCTAGCGGGAGTTGAGCAGTTCTTC
.,.,TRBJ1-1,TRBV2,CASSDSPYEAFF,TGTGCCAGCAGTGACTCTCCCTATGAAGCTTTCTTT
.,.,TRBJ2-7,TRBV4-1,CASSRALGSYEQYF,TGCGCCAGCAGCCGAGCGCTGGGGAGCTACGAGCAGTACTTC
once,TRBD2,TRBJ2-2,TRBV11-2,CASSPSGRVGELFF,TGTGCCAGCAGCCCTAGCGGGAGGGTTGGGGAGCTGTTTTTT
.,.,TRBJ2-5,TRBV19,CASSPWGETQYF,TGTGCCAGTAGTCCTTGGGGGGAGACCCAGTACTTC
.,TRBD2,TRBJ2-1,TRBV19,CASSPTGGYNEQFF,TGTGCCAGTAGTCCGACGGGAGGGTACAATGAGCAGTTCTTC
.,TRBD1,TRBJ1-1,TRBV9,CASSPWTGGRTEAFF,TGTGCCAGCAGCCCCTGGACAGGGGGCCGGACTGAAGCTTTCTTT
.,TRBD2,TRBJ2-1,TRBV7-7,CASRPLAGAFGNEQFF,TGTGCTAGCAGACCCCTAGCGGGGGCTTTCGGGAATGAGCAGTTCTTC
.,TRBD2,TRBJ2-1,TRBV4-2,CASSQGLAGGYNEQFF,TGTGCCAGCAGCCAAGGGCTAGCGGGAGGTTACAATGAGCAGTTCTTC
few,.,TRBJ2-5,TRBV19,CASSNRAGETQYF,TGTGCCAGTAGCAACAGGGCCGGGGAGACCCAGTACTTC
.,.,TRBJ1-6,TRBV4-2,CASSQVSGANSPLHF,TGTGCCAGCAGCCAAGTGTCAGGGGCCAATTCACCCCTCCACTTT
.,TRBD1,TRBJ1-4,TRBV11-2,CASSLRGQSNEKLFF,TGTGCCAGCAGCTTGAGGGGGCAATCTAATGAAAAACTGTTTTTT
.,TRBD1,TRBJ2-4,TRBV19,CASSNRDRKNIQYF,TGTGCCAGTAGTAACCGGGACAGAAAAAACATTCAGTACTTC
.,TRBD1,TRBJ2-7,TRBV28,CASSPGQGSGEQYF,TGTGCCAGCTCTCCGGGACAGGGGTCTGGCGAGCAGTACTTC
.,TRBD2,TRBJ2-5,TRBV10-2,CATLLAGQETQYF,TGCGCCACCTTACTAGCGGGCCAAGAGACCCAGTACTTC
.,.,TRBJ2-2,TRBV7-6,CASSLLGEANTGELFF,TGTGCCAGCAGCTTATTAGGGGAGGCGAACACCGGGGAGCTGTTTTTT
.,TRBD1,TRBJ2-3,TRBV2,CASSVDRENTDTQYF,TGTGCCAGCAGTGTGGACAGGGAGAACACAGATACGCAGTATTTT
.,TRBD2,TRBJ2-5,TRBV7-6,CASSFQRGKETQYF,TGTGCCAGCAGCTTCCAGCGGGGGAAAGAGACCCAGTACTTC
.,.,TRBJ2-3,TRBV2,CASSIADTQYF,TGTGCCAGCAGTATAGCAGATACGCAGTATTTT
few,TRBD1,TRBJ1-1,TRBV19,CASRPLGTGTAFF,TGTGCCAGTAGACCCCTCGGGACAGGGACGGCTTTCTTT
.,.,TRBJ2-7,TRBV6-1,CASSDRRFSYEQYF,TGTGCCAGCAGTGATCGACGGTTTTCCTACGAGCAGTACTTC
.,.,TRBJ1-2,TRBV28,CASSLVPLGYGYTF,TGTGCCAGCAGTTTAGTTCCTCTAGGCTATGGCTACACCTTC
.,.,TRBJ2-3,TRBV5-1,CASSLRGNTDTQYF,TGCGCCAGCAGCTTGAGAGGGAACACAGATACGCAGTATTTT
many,.,TRBJ2-7,TRBV9,CASSVETNSYEQYF,TGTGCCAGCAGCGTAGAAACTAACTCCTACGAGCAGTACTTC
.,TRBD1,TRBJ1-2,TRBV11-2,CASSGGTLTGGVRVYGYTF,TGTGCCAGCAGCGGAGGGACTTTGACAGGGGGCGTGCGGGTTTATGGCTACACCTTC
.,TRBD2,TRBJ2-2,TRBV14,CASSPRTSANSNTGELFF,TGTGCCAGCAGCCCAAGGACTAGCGCCAACTCGAACACCGGGGAGCTGTTTTTT